The 5 T cell receptor beta chains given below trace back to one sample, sequenced in a study of OX40 agonist ivuxolimab in advanced cancers. The receptor library was made with the immunoSEQ multiplex PCR assay. The table comes from immuneACCESS by way of TCRdb, which keeps in-frame sequences with V and J called. Part of the clones is missing from these tables; in studies checked, under half for an unresolved V gene and the rest for unknown reasons. This sample comprises about 64,000 clones, around 80% of them detected only once. About 2.2% of the sample comes from the top ten. This specimen was CD4+ or CD8+ T cells sorted from blood, taken in a trial of the OX40 agonist ivuxolimab. The receptors stem from an adult with an advanced solid tumor such as melanoma, head and neck, liver or kidney cancer.

This sequence joins TRBV27 and TRBJ2-3, with TRBD2 matching over 9 bases. J gave up 3 bases and V 3 bases, and 10 bases lay outside the gene matches. The CDR3 totals 17 residues. Germline CDR1 reads MNHEY; CDR2 reads SMNVEV (reference sequence). The CDR3 loop reads CASSFANSGRGTDTQYF. The CDR3 DNA sequence: TGTGCCAGCAGTTTCGCCAATAGCGGGAGAGGGACAGATACGCAGTATTTT.

This clone appeared a single time. The V and J genes are TRBV6-6 and TRBJ2-3; D remains unclear. The CDR3 is 12 residues long. The germline gives CDR1 MNHNY, CDR2 SVGAGI (reference sequence). Trimming cost V 5 bases and J 4 bases, with 7 bases left between them. The CDR3 region is CASSPMSDTQYF. In DNA, the CDR3 is TGTGCCAGCAGTCCCATGTCAGATACGCAGTATTTT.

This rearrangement joins TRBV7-8 to TRBJ1-4; 7 bases fit TRBD1. V lost 8 bases, J lost 1 base, and 4 bases stayed unmatched. This CDR3 region has 14 residues. Germline CDR1 is SGHVS and CDR2 is FQNEAQ. DNA for the CDR3: TGTGCCAGCGGACAGGCTCTAACTAATGAAAAACTGTTTTTT. It yields the protein CASGQALTNEKLFF.

CDR3 bases: TGTGCCAGCACGGGGCGGGAGTTCGCAGATACGCAGTATTTT. Translated, it gives CASTGREFADTQYF. The J gene is TRBJ2-3, the V gene TRBV6-1, with 7 bases matching TRBD2. CDR1 and CDR2 from the germline V gene are MNHNS and SASEGT. V was pared by 7 bases and J by 4 bases, with 8 bases of the junction left unmatched. The CDR3 sequence is 14 residues long.

V usage is TRBV7-9 and J usage is TRBJ2-5, with unresolved D. The germline V gene has CDR1 SEHNR and CDR2 FQNEAQ (reference sequence). The CDR3 covers 14 residues. V lost 3 bases to trimming and J lost 8 bases, with 16 bases between them. The CDR3 DNA sequence: TGTGCCAGCAGCTTCTTTGGTTATGGTCCCACCCAGTACTTC. Encoded protein: CASSFFGYGPTQYF.